This T cell receptor beta chain is from a study of cytomegalovirus exposure and HLA in healthy donors. PCR involved 60 Vbeta and 13 Jbeta primers. Measured with immunoSEQ multiplex PCR; TCRdb has only the in-frame clones, and not every one. The data show 150,000 to 180,000 clones, with roughly 80% seen just once and 3% to 4% held by the top ten. Germline CDR1 MNHNS, CDR2 SASEGT. Trimming pared 6 bases from V and 6 bases from J, leaving 15 bases between. CDR3 length equals 14 residues. This clone was picked up one time. Its specificity is unknown. General study results and limits: With later analysis, a missense DCLRE1C variant became linked to TCR beta V- and J-gene trimming.

The chain employs TRBV6-1 and TRBJ1-5; D possibly corresponds to TRBD1 (6 bases). Sequenced sample: PBMCs. This TCR came from a woman aged 35 to 49 in good health and CMV-seronegative. The CDR3 loop reads CASSDPGDGQPQHF. CDR3 nucleotides: TGTGCCAGCAGCGACCCAGGGGATGGTCAGCCCCAGCATTTT.